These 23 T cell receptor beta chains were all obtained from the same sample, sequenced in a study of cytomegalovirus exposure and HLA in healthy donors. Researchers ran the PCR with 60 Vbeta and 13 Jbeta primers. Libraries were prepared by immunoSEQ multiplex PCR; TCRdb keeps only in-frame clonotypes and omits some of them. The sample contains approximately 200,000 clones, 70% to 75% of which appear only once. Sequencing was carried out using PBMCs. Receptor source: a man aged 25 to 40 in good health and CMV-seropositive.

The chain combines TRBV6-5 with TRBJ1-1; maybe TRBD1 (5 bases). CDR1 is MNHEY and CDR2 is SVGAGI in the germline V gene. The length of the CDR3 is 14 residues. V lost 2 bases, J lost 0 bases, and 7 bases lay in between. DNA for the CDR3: TGTGCCAGCAGTTACCAGGGAATGAACACTGAAGCTTTCTTT. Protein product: CASSYQGMNTEAFF.

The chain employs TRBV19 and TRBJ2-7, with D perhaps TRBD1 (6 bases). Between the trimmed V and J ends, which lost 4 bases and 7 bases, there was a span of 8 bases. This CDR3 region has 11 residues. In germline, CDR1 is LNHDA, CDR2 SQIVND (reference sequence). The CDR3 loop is CASSTDREQYF. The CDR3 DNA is TGTGCCAGTAGTACCGACAGGGAGCAGTACTTC.

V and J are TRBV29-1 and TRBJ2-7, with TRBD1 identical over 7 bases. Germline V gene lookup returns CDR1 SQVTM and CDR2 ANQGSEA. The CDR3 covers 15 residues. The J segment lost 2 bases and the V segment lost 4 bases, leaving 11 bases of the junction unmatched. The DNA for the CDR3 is TGCAGCGTTGTCCCACCCGACAGGGCTACCTACGAGCAGTACTTC. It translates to CSVVPPDRATYEQYF.

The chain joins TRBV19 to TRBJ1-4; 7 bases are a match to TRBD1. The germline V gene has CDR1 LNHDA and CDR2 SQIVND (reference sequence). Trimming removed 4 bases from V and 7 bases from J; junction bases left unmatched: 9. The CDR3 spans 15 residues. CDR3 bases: TGTGCCAGTAGTAGGGGGACAGCTCCCCCTGAAAAACTGTTTTTT. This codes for CASSRGTAPPEKLFF.

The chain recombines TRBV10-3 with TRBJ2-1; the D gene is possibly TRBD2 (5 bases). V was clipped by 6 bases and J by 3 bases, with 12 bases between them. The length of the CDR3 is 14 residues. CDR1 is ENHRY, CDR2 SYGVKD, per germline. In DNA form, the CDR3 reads TGTGCCATCAGGGGAGCGGACGGCTACAATGAGCAGTTCTTC. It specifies CAIRGADGYNEQFF.

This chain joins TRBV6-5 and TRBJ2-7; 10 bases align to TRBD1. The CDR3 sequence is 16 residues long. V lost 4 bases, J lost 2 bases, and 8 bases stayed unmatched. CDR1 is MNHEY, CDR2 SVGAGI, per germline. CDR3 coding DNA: TGTGCCAGCAGTTCTGAACGACAGGGGGCAGCCTACGAGCAGTACTTC. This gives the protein CASSSERQGAAYEQYF.

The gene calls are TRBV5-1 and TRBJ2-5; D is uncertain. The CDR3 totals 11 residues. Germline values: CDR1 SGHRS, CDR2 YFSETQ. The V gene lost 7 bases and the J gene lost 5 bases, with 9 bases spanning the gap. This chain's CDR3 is CASWYYETQYF. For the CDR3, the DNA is TGCGCCAGCTGGTACTACGAGACCCAGTACTTC.

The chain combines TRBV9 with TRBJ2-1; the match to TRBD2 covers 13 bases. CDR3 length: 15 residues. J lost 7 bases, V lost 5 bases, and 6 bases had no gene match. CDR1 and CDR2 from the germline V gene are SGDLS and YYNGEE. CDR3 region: CASSPTSGGVNEQFF. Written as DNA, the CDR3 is TGTGCCAGCAGTCCTACTAGCGGGGGGGTGAATGAGCAGTTCTTC.

CDR3 protein: CASSARRQGSNAGQPQHF. CDR3 DNA: TGTGCCAGTAGTGCCCGGAGACAGGGATCTAACGCGGGTCAGCCCCAGCATTTT. The rearrangement links TRBV19 to TRBJ1-5, with 7 nucleotides matching TRBD1. Germline lookup yields CDR1 LNHDA and CDR2 SQIVND (reference sequence). The CDR3 contains 18 residues. V lost 5 bases to trimming and J lost 6 bases; unmatched junction nucleotides: 19.

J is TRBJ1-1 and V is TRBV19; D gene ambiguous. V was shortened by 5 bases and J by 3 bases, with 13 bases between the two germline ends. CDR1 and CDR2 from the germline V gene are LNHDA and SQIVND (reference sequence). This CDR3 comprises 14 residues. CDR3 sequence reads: CASSPTAAYTEAFF. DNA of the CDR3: TGTGCCAGTAGTCCGACGGCGGCGTACACTGAAGCTTTCTTT.

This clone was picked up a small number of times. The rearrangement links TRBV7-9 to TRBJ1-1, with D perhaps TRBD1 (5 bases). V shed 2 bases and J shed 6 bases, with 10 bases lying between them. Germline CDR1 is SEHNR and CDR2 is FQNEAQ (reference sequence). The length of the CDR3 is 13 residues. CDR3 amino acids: CASSLLGEAEAFF. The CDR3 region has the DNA TGTGCCAGCAGCTTACTAGGGGAAGCTGAAGCTTTCTTT. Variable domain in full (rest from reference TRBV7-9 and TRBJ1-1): DTGVSQNPRHKITKRGQNVTFRCDPISEHNRLYWYRQTLGQGPEFLTYFQNEAQLEKSRLLSDRFSAERPKGSFSTLEIQRTEQGDSAMYLCASSLLGEAEAFFGQGTRLTVV.

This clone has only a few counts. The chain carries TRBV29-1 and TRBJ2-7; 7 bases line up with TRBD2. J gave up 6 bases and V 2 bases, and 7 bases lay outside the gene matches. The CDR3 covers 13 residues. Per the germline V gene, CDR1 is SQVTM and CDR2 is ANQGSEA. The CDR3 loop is CSVEREGPAEQYF. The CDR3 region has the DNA TGCAGCGTTGAAAGGGAGGGGCCAGCCGAGCAGTACTTC.

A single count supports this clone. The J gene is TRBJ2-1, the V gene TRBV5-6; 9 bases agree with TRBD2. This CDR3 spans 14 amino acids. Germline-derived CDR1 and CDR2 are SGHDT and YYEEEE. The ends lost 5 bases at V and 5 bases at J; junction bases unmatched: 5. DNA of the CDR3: TGTGCCAGCAGTCGGCCTAGCGGGAACAATGAGCAGTTCTTC. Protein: CASSRPSGNNEQFF.

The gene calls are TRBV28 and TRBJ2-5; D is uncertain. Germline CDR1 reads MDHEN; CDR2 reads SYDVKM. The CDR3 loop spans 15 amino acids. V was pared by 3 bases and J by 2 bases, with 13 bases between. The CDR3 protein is CASSFLGVVQETQYF. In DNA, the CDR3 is TGTGCCAGCAGTTTCCTTGGAGTCGTACAAGAGACCCAGTACTTC.

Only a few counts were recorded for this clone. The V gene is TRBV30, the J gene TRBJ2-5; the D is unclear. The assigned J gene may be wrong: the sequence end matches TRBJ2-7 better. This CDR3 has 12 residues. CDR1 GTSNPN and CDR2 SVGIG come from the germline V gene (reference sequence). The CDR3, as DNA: TGTGCCTGGAGTCTACTTTCCTACGAGCAGTACTTC. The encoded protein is CAWSLLSYEQYF.

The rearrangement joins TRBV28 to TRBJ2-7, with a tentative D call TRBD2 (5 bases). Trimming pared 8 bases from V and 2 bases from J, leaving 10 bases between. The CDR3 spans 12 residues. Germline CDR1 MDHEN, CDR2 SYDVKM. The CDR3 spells CASRLAPYEQYF. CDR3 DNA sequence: TGTGCCAGCCGGCTAGCCCCCTACGAGCAGTACTTC. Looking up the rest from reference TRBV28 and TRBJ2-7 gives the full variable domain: DVKVTQSSRYLVKRTGEKVFLECVQDMDHENMFWYRQDPGLGLRLIYFSYDVKMKEKGDIPEGYSVSREKKERFSLILESASTNQTSMYLCASRLAPYEQYFGPGTRLTVT.

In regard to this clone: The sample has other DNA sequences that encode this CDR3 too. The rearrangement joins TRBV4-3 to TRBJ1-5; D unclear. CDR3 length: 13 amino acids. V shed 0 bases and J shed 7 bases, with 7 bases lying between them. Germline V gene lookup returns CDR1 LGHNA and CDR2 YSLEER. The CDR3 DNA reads TGCGCCAGCAGCCAAGATGGTGGCCAGCCCCAGCATTTT. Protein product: CASSQDGGQPQHF.

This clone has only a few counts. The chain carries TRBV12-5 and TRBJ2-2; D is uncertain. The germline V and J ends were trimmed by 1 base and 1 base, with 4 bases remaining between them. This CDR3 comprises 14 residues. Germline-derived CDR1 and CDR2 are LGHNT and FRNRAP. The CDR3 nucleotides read TGTGCTAGTGGTTTGGCGGGGAACACCGGGGAGCTGTTTTTT. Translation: CASGLAGNTGELFF. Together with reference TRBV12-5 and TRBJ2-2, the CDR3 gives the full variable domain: DARVTQTPRHKVTEMGQEVTMRCQPILGHNTVFWYRQTMMQGLELLAYFRNRAPLDDSGMPKDRFSAEMPDATLATLKIQPSEPRDSAVYFCASGLAGNTGELFFGEGSRLTVL.

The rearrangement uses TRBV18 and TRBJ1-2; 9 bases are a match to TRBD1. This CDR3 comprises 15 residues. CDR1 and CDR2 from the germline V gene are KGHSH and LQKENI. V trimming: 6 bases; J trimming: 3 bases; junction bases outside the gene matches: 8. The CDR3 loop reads CASSSQGQGHYGYTF. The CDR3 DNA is TGTGCCAGCTCCTCCCAGGGACAGGGCCACTATGGCTACACCTTC.

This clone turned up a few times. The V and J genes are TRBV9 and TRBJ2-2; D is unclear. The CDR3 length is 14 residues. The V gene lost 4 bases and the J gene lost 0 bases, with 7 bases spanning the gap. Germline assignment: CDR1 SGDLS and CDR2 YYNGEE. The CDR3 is CASSSATNTGELFF. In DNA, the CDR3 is TGTGCCAGCAGCTCCGCGACGAACACCGGGGAGCTGTTTTTT.

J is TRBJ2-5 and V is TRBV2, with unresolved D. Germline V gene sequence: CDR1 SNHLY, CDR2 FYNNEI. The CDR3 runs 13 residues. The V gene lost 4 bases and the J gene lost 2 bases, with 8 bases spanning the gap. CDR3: CASSVRLQETQYF. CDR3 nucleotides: TGTGCCAGCAGTGTCCGACTTCAAGAGACCCAGTACTTC.

CDR3 residues: CASSPAGNSNQPQHF. In DNA, the CDR3 is TGTGCCAGCAGCCCTGCGGGGAATAGCAATCAGCCCCAGCATTTT. This chain uses TRBV5-6 with TRBJ1-5; unclear D gene. CDR1 and CDR2 (germline): SGHDT, YYEEEE. The V end lost 4 bases, the J end lost 0 bases, and 11 bases lay between the germline ends. CDR3 length: 15 residues.

CDR3: CASSQTGTALGYTF. In DNA form, the CDR3 reads TGCGCCAGCAGCCAAACCGGGACAGCGTTAGGCTACACCTTC. The chain links TRBV4-3 to TRBJ1-2; 7 bases agree with TRBD1. CDR1 and CDR2 from the germline V gene are LGHNA and YSLEER. V dropped 2 bases and J dropped 8; count of bases not matched to a gene: 8. The CDR3 is 14 amino acids.